The rows below give T cell receptor beta chains drawn from one sample of a study of blood T cells in healthy people across ages. TCRdb re-called the 5' RACE reads with MiXCR, one entry per CDR3 protein. The sample shows about 690,000 distinct CDR3 sequences, over 40% of them seen only once. Sequenced input: blood. Receptors originate from a man at least 80 years old in good health. Each CDR3 is given with its conserved first and last residue. The order of the fields is J gene, V gene, D gene, clone size, CDR3 protein, CDR3 DNA. The D gene is left open where the match is weak. Expanded clones get a size class; other rows say once, few or many, or leave the size out.

J: TRBJ1-6
V: TRBV5-1
D: TRBD1
size: -
CDR3: CASSLRGPGQLYNSPLHF
DNA: TGCGCCAGCAGCTTACGGGGCCCGGGACAGCTTTATAATTCACCCCTCCACTTT

J: TRBJ2-6
V: TRBV20-1
D: -
size: -
CDR3: CSASSPDRIDNVLTF
DNA: TGCAGTGCTAGTTCCCCCGACAGGATTGACAACGTCCTGACTTTC

J: TRBJ1-3
V: TRBV30
D: -
size: few
CDR3: CAWFPTATGNTIYF
DNA: TGTGCCTGGTTCCCGACTGCGACTGGAAACACCATATATTTT

J: TRBJ1-1
V: TRBV7-2
D: -
size: -
CDR3: CASSLDTGRPEAFF
DNA: TGTGCCAGCAGCTTAGATACAGGTCGACCTGAAGCTTTCTTT

J: TRBJ1-1
V: TRBV11-1
D: -
size: few
CDR3: CASSPWDANTEAFF
DNA: TGTGCCAGCAGCCCCTGGGACGCCAACACTGAAGCTTTCTTT

J: TRBJ1-2
V: TRBV20-1
D: -
size: -
CDR3: CSAREGADPYGYTF
DNA: TGCAGTGCTAGAGAAGGCGCAGACCCTTATGGCTACACCTTC

J: TRBJ2-5
V: TRBV7-2
D: -
size: many
CDR3: CASSLAGHGETQYF
DNA: TGTGCCAGCAGCTTAGCGGGGCATGGGGAGACCCAGTACTTC

J: TRBJ2-1
V: TRBV27
D: TRBD2
size: -
CDR3: CASSLLVAGVPHEQFF
DNA: TGTGCCAGCAGTTTATTGGTAGCGGGGGTCCCACATGAGCAGTTCTTC

J: TRBJ1-3
V: TRBV29-1
D: -
size: -
CDR3: CSVEDDRSSGNTIYF
DNA: TGCAGCGTTGAAGACGACAGGAGCTCTGGAAACACCATATATTTT

J: TRBJ2-3
V: TRBV9
D: TRBD2
size: few
CDR3: CASSPPLGTSGMIDTQYF
DNA: TGTGCCAGCAGCCCCCCCCTCGGGACTAGCGGGATGATAGATACGCAGTATTTT

J: TRBJ2-7
V: TRBV4-2
D: -
size: few
CDR3: CASSHHRRDAYEQYF
DNA: TGTGCCAGCAGCCATCATAGGAGGGACGCCTACGAGCAGTACTTC

J: TRBJ2-1
V: TRBV3-1
D: TRBD2
size: few
CDR3: CASSQEVGTSGRGEQFF
DNA: TGTGCCAGCAGCCAAGAGGTTGGGACTAGCGGGAGGGGTGAGCAGTTCTTC

J: TRBJ2-2
V: TRBV4-2
D: -
size: -
CDR3: CASRWGQGSTGELFF
DNA: TGTGCCAGCAGATGGGGGCAGGGTTCGACCGGGGAGCTGTTTTTT

J: TRBJ2-1
V: TRBV20-1
D: -
size: -
CDR3: CSASDGSYNEQFF
DNA: TGCAGTGCTAGCGACGGGAGTTACAATGAGCAGTTCTTC

J: TRBJ2-7
V: TRBV7-3
D: TRBD1
size: few
CDR3: CASSLQQGAGSYEQYF
DNA: TGTGCCAGCAGCCTCCAACAGGGGGCTGGATCCTACGAGCAGTACTTC

J: TRBJ2-2
V: TRBV7-6
D: -
size: -
CDR3: CASSLGPTSNTGELFF
DNA: TGTGCCAGCAGCCTAGGACCGACTTCGAACACCGGGGAGCTGTTTTTT

J: TRBJ2-5
V: TRBV5-5
D: -
size: -
CDR3: CASSNWVPSEQYF
DNA: TGTGCCAGCAGCAATTGGGTCCCTAGTGAGCAGTACTTC

J: TRBJ2-4
V: TRBV4-3
D: -
size: -
CDR3: CASSQERENIRYF
DNA: TGCGCCAGCAGCCAAGAGAGGGAAAACATTCGGTACTTC

J: TRBJ2-7
V: TRBV19
D: -
size: -
CDR3: CASSTSAAYEQYF
DNA: TGTGCCAGTAGTACCTCTGCCGCCTACGAGCAGTACTTC

J: TRBJ2-1
V: TRBV15
D: -
size: -
CDR3: CATSRDLRYEQFF
DNA: TGTGCCACCAGCAGAGATCTGAGATATGAGCAGTTCTTC

J: TRBJ1-4
V: TRBV10-3
D: -
size: -
CDR3: CAISTQGVGSSGKLFF
DNA: TGTGCCATCAGTACCCAAGGCGTCGGGTCGTCGGGCAAACTGTTTTTT

J: TRBJ1-1
V: TRBV28
D: -
size: -
CDR3: CASSLAKLGRGIFF
DNA: TGTGCCAGCAGTTTAGCGAAGTTAGGCAGGGGTATTTTCTTT

J: TRBJ2-2
V: TRBV4-2
D: TRBD2
size: -
CDR3: CASSRTSGFANTGELFF
DNA: TGTGCCAGCAGCCGGACTAGCGGGTTCGCGAACACCGGGGAGCTGTTTTTT

J: TRBJ1-5
V: TRBV3-1
D: -
size: many
CDR3: CASSGGLSNQPQHF
DNA: TGTGCCAGCAGTGGAGGGCTTAGCAATCAGCCCCAGCATTTT

J: TRBJ2-1
V: TRBV7-2
D: -
size: -
CDR3: CASSLVGGAGNEQFF
DNA: TGTGCCAGCAGCTTAGTAGGGGGGGCAGGGAATGAGCAGTTCTTC

J: TRBJ2-5
V: TRBV5-8
D: -
size: few
CDR3: CASSLESGQETQYF
DNA: TGTGCCAGCAGCTTGGAATCGGGACAAGAGACCCAGTACTTC

J: TRBJ2-4
V: TRBV2
D: -
size: many
CDR3: CASRTESGKNIQYF
DNA: TGTGCCAGCAGGACGGAGTCAGGCAAAAACATTCAGTACTTC

J: TRBJ2-5
V: TRBV7-2
D: -
size: -
CDR3: CASSLELGAGETQYF
DNA: TGTGCCAGCAGCTTAGAATTAGGGGCGGGGGAGACCCAGTACTTC